This T cell receptor beta chain was sequenced for a study of blood T cell repertoires in COVID-19. Overall study: The study drew acute and convalescent COVID-19 samples from the United States, Italy and Spain. T cells, B-cell-depleted T cells, or PBMCs provided the cDNA or gDNA that served as material.

CDR1 is SNHLY, CDR2 FYNNEI, per germline. CDR3 size: 15 residues. V shed 8 bases and J shed 2 bases, with 16 bases lying between them. Original analysis: The assay estimated nucleated cells by amplifying reference gene primers. Sequencing used immunoSEQ multiplex PCR; TCRdb keeps in-frame clones, though not all of them. The V and J calls and the clone size are those of that table, but D and trimming were determined from the DNA. The sample contains roughly 160,000 clones, approximately 90% of which appear only once. The sample was peripheral blood. The gene calls are TRBV2 and TRBJ1-3, with D perhaps TRBD1 (5 bases). The TCR sequence derives from a man aged 18 to 29 with acute or convalescent COVID-19. CDR3 amino acids: CASRDGGGTGNTIYF. In DNA, the CDR3 is TGTGCCAGCCGCGACGGGGGAGGAACTGGAAACACCATATATTTT.